This T cell receptor beta chain was identified in a study of CD8+ T cells in alopecia areata. Study-wide background: In an open-label trial, patients got 5 to 10 mg tofacitinib twice daily. Once tofacitinib had been taken for 6 to 18 months, 6 months off drug followed.

The sequencing template was cDNA reverse transcribed from extracted RNA. The assay was immunoSEQ multiplex PCR, and TCRdb's table has in-frame clones only and misses some. The table records roughly 250,000 clones, 60% of them present only once. Germline V gives CDR1 SGHVS, CDR2 FQNEAQ. This CDR3 contains 13 residues. The J segment lost 5 bases and the V segment lost 5 bases, leaving 5 bases of the junction unmatched. In the case of this clone: Its target is unknown.

Broader study findings: Many expanded lesional clones remained in scalp and blood on tofacitinib.

The treatment here: oral pan-JAK inhibitor, 5-10 mg twice daily. Sample: CD4+ T cells sorted from blood, taken around week 54, from a patient treated with tofacitinib. This receptor was identified in a human donor with alopecia areata. The rearrangement joins TRBV7-8 to TRBJ2-5; 7 nucleotides match TRBD1. The CDR3 coding sequence is TGTGCCAGCAGCGTAACCAGGGGGGAGACCCAGTACTTC. As protein: CASSVTRGETQYF. Complete variable domain (other parts from reference TRBV7-8 and TRBJ2-5): GAGVSQSPRYKVAKRGQDVALRCDPISGHVSLFWYQQALGQGPEFLTYFQNEAQLDKSGLPSDRFFAERPEGSVSTLKIQRTQQEDSAVYLCASSVTRGETQYFGPGTRLLVL.